The next 26 T cell receptor beta chains were all read from a single sample in a study of blood T cell repertoires in COVID-19. Using immunoSEQ multiplex PCR, the repertoire was profiled, and TCRdb retains in-frame clones only, with some absent. The sample has approximately 150,000 clones; 65% to 80% are singletons. Sequencing was performed on PBMCs or T cells enriched from blood (not recorded which). The receptor source for this set is a woman in her seventies in a cohort exposed to, infected with or recovered from COVID-19 (not recorded which).

The rearrangement uses TRBV27 and TRBJ2-3, with D possibly matching TRBD2 (5 bases). Trimming pared 4 bases from V and 2 bases from J, leaving 7 bases between. CDR3 size: 13 residues. CDR1 is MNHEY and CDR2 is SMNVEV in the germline V gene (reference sequence). The CDR3 DNA sequence: TGTGCCAGCAGTTCCGACTACACAGATACGCAGTATTTT. It translates to CASSSDYTDTQYF.

The rearrangement uses TRBV18 and TRBJ2-2; a weak D match, TRBD2 (6 bases). Deletions cut 3 bases from V and 8 bases from J, with 10 bases between. CDR1 is KGHSH and CDR2 is LQKENI in the germline V gene. CDR3 size: 13 residues. In DNA form, the CDR3 reads TGTGCCAGCTCACCGACTAGTGCTGGGGAGCTGTTTTTT. This encodes CASSPTSAGELFF.

This clone has a single count. The chain has TRBV5-1 and TRBJ2-3; no reliable D call. This CDR3 contains 16 residues. Trimming left V 4 bases short and J 0 bases short, with 15 bases between. Germline V CDR1 and CDR2: SGHRS, YFSETQ. The CDR3 nucleotides are TGCGCCAGCAGCCAATCGGGTTCTGGGAGCACAGATACGCAGTATTTT. Residues: CASSQSGSGSTDTQYF.

This clone appeared a few times. The V and J genes are TRBV4-1 and TRBJ2-1; D unresolved. There are 16 residues in the CDR3. With 1 base removed from V and 2 bases from J, the gap between germline ends came to 12 bases. Germline CDR1 reads MGHRA; CDR2 reads YSYEKL. CDR3 residues: CASSQGAGMTYNEQFF. CDR3 DNA: TGCGCCAGCAGCCAAGGGGCCGGTATGACCTACAATGAGCAGTTCTTC.

The genes are TRBV7-2 and TRBJ2-1; 11 nucleotides align to TRBD2. In germline, CDR1 is SGHTA, CDR2 FQGNSA. The CDR3 is 15 amino acids. After removal of 3 bases from V and 6 bases from J, the junction contained 4 bases not matched to a gene. The CDR3: CASSFTGTSGNEQFF. The CDR3 DNA is TGTGCCAGCAGCTTCACCGGGACTAGCGGCAATGAGCAGTTCTTC.

This clone showed up just once. The chain is built from TRBV4-1 and TRBJ2-2; D possibly corresponds to TRBD1 (6 bases). The CDR3 has 14 amino acids. Trimming took off 4 bases at V and 5 bases at J, with 11 bases between the two ends. Germline loops: CDR1 MGHRA, CDR2 YSYEKL. In DNA form, the CDR3 reads TGCGCCAGCAGCCTCACGACAGGTACCGGGGAGCTGTTTTTT. Translation: CASSLTTGTGELFF.

The chain combines TRBV5-1 with TRBJ2-1, with unresolved D. Germline CDR1 reads SGHRS; CDR2 reads YFSETQ. This CDR3 has 14 amino acids. Between the trimmed V and J ends, which lost 4 bases and 5 bases, there was a span of 13 bases. The CDR3 region has the DNA TGCGCCAGCAGCACTAAGATCGTCGACAATGAGCAGTTCTTC. Translation gives CASSTKIVDNEQFF. The variable domain in full, completed from reference TRBV5-1 and TRBJ2-1, reads KAGVTQTPRYLIKTRGQQVTLSCSPISGHRSVSWYQQTPGQGLQFLFEYFSETQRNKGNFPGRFSGRQFSNSRSEMNVSTLELGDSALYLCASSTKIVDNEQFFGPGTRLTVL.

The chain joins TRBV28 to TRBJ2-1; 11 nucleotides line up with TRBD2. CDR1 MDHEN and CDR2 SYDVKM come from the germline V gene. This CDR3 comprises 14 residues. J was trimmed by 9 bases and V by 8 bases; bases with no gene match: 9. CDR3 sequence (DNA): TGTGCCAGCTGGACTAGCGGGCGGTTAGGTGAGCAGTTCTTC. Its translation is CASWTSGRLGEQFF.

The V and J genes are TRBV6-2 or TRBV6-3 and TRBJ1-1; D ambiguous. V gave up 2 bases and J gave up 4 bases, with 8 bases separating them. CDR1 and CDR2 (germline): MNHEY, SVGEGT. The CDR3 spans 13 residues. This CDR3 reads CASSYTEGTEAFF. CDR3 bases: TGTGCCAGCAGTTACACGGAGGGCACTGAAGCTTTCTTT.

The rearrangement links TRBV7-3 to TRBJ1-6, with D perhaps matching TRBD1 (6 bases). With 4 bases removed from V and 5 bases from J, the gap between germline ends came to 12 bases. Germline CDR1 SGHTA, CDR2 FQGTGA. The CDR3 length is 15 residues. Here the CDR3 DNA reads TGTGCCAGCAGCTCCCAGGGGTCGAATAATTCACCCCTCCACTTT. This encodes CASSSQGSNNSPLHF.

The chain links TRBV6-5 to TRBJ2-1; D is undetermined. V was shortened by 3 bases and J by 4 bases, with 16 bases between the two germline ends. The CDR3 runs 16 residues. Germline CDR1 is MNHEY and CDR2 is SVGAGI. DNA for the CDR3: TGTGCCAGCAGTTATCTCAGTAGCACGGGTTACAATGAGCAGTTCTTC. As protein: CASSYLSSTGYNEQFF.

The V gene is TRBV10-3, the J gene TRBJ2-1, with 7 bases fitting TRBD2. This CDR3 comprises 14 residues. Trimming removed 8 bases from V and 7 bases from J; junction bases left unmatched: 11. Germline loops: CDR1 ENHRY, CDR2 SYGVKD. The CDR3 nucleotides are TGTGCCATCGGGGACTACACTCGTTATAATGAGCAGTTCTTC. This translates into CAIGDYTRYNEQFF.

DNA for the CDR3: TGTGCCAGCAGTTTCCTAGCGGGAGGGGTAGTAAGGGAGACCCAGTACTTC. The encoded protein is CASSFLAGGVVRETQYF. J is TRBJ2-5 and V is TRBV28; 12 positions agree with TRBD2. J lost 5 bases, V lost 3 bases, and 10 bases had no gene match. The germline CDR1 and CDR2 sequences are MDHEN and SYDVKM. CDR3 length equals 17 residues. Full variable domain (rest looked up from reference TRBV28 and TRBJ2-5): DVKVTQSSRYLVKRTGEKVFLECVQDMDHENMFWYRQDPGLGLRLIYFSYDVKMKEKGDIPEGYSVSREKKERFSLILESASTNQTSMYLCASSFLAGGVVRETQYFGPGTRLLVL.

This sequence joins TRBV2 and TRBJ2-7; TRBD1 matches at 9 bases. This CDR3 spans 15 amino acids. V lost 5 bases, J lost 1 base, and 6 bases stayed unmatched. CDR1 is SNHLY, CDR2 FYNNEI, per germline. In DNA form, the CDR3 reads TGTGCCAGCAGTACAGGGGGCGCGATTTCCTACGAGCAGTACTTC. It specifies CASSTGGAISYEQYF.

J is TRBJ2-1 and V is TRBV4-1; the D gene is possibly TRBD2 (6 bases). The V end lost 6 bases, the J end lost 6 bases, and 15 bases lay between the germline ends. The CDR3 runs 14 residues. Germline CDR1 is MGHRA and CDR2 is YSYEKL. The CDR3 coding sequence is TGCGCCAGCAGTAGGGACTCACCACCCAATGAGCAGTTCTTC. Translating it yields CASSRDSPPNEQFF.

The V gene is TRBV6-1, the J gene TRBJ1-6; D may be TRBD1 (5 bases). V lost 4 bases, J lost 6 bases, and 19 bases lay in between. CDR3 length: 17 residues. The germline V gene has CDR1 MNHNS and CDR2 SASEGT. The CDR3 spells CASSGRVGTDSNSPLHF. CDR3 nucleotides: TGTGCCAGCAGTGGGAGGGTAGGGACGGATTCTAATTCACCCCTCCACTTT.

This chain links TRBV19 with TRBJ2-5; D unresolved. Germline V CDR1 and CDR2: LNHDA, SQIVND (reference sequence). CDR3 length equals 11 residues. Trimming stripped 7 bases from V and 5 bases from J, with 8 bases between. The CDR3 coding sequence is TGTGCCAGTAAACAGTTCGAGACCCAGTACTTC. It specifies CASKQFETQYF.

The chain uses TRBV28 and TRBJ1-2; D not resolved. The CDR3 contains 12 residues. The ends were cut back, 8 bases at V and 3 bases at J, with 10 bases in the middle. From germline, CDR1 is MDHEN and CDR2 SYDVKM. Here the CDR3 DNA reads TGTGCCAGCCGGGGTCAACACTATGGCTACACCTTC. Protein sequence: CASRGQHYGYTF.

This clone was seen a few times. This chain connects TRBV7-9 to TRBJ2-1, with D tentatively TRBD1 (6 bases). Germline CDR1 SEHNR, CDR2 FQNEAQ (reference sequence). Trimming stripped 1 base from V and 5 bases from J, with 9 bases between. CDR3 length: 14 residues. CDR3 amino acids: CASSLGQENNEQFF. The DNA of the CDR3 is TGTGCCAGCAGCTTAGGACAGGAAAACAATGAGCAGTTCTTC.

The chain links TRBV28 to TRBJ1-2; TRBD1 matches 7 bases. Trimming at V came to 4 bases and at J to 4 bases, leaving 6 bases not matched to a gene. Germline V gene data show CDR1 as MDHEN and CDR2 as SYDVKM. The CDR3 sequence is 14 residues long. The DNA of the CDR3 is TGTGCCAGCAGTTCGGGAGGGGGCTTCTATGGCTACACCTTC. As protein: CASSSGGGFYGYTF.

The CDR3 sequence: CASSMTVYNSPLHF. DNA of the CDR3: TGTGCCAGTAGTATGACAGTCTATAATTCACCCCTCCACTTT. This chain links TRBV19 with TRBJ1-6, with D tentatively TRBD1 (5 bases). This CDR3 comprises 14 residues. V lost 3 bases, J lost 3 bases, and 6 bases lay in between. Germline V gene lookup returns CDR1 LNHDA and CDR2 SQIVND (reference sequence).

V is TRBV15 and J is TRBJ1-1; no firm D call. Trimming cost V 0 bases and J 4 bases, with 9 bases left between them. This CDR3 spans 14 amino acids. CDR1 LNHNV and CDR2 YYDKDF come from the germline V gene (reference sequence). The CDR3 DNA follows: TGTGCCACCAGCAGAGATCCGCGCCGCACTGAAGCTTTCTTT. Amino acids: CATSRDPRRTEAFF.

This rearrangement joins TRBV12-3 or TRBV12-4 to TRBJ1-5; 7 bases agree with TRBD1. CDR3 size: 12 residues. V was clipped by 5 bases and J by 7 bases; unmatched bases: 2. The CDR3 protein is CASSNRGQPQHF. The CDR3 region has the DNA TGTGCCAGCAGTAACAGGGGACAGCCCCAGCATTTT.

The genes are TRBV19 and TRBJ2-1; 11 bases align to TRBD2. Germline-derived CDR1 and CDR2 are LNHDA and SQIVND (reference sequence). The ends lost 6 bases at V and 7 bases at J; junction bases unmatched: 8. This CDR3 has 15 amino acids. The CDR3 region is CASRATSGIWNEQFF. In DNA form, the CDR3 reads TGTGCCAGTAGGGCGACTAGCGGGATATGGAATGAGCAGTTCTTC.

This clone was recorded at least ten times. CDR3 loop: CASSKTSGNNEQFF. In nucleotides, the CDR3 is TGTGCCAGCAGCAAGACTAGCGGGAACAATGAGCAGTTCTTC. The chain couples TRBV28 to TRBJ2-1; 11 nucleotides line up with TRBD2. The germline V gene has CDR1 MDHEN and CDR2 SYDVKM. J lost 5 bases, V lost 6 bases, and 3 bases had no gene match. This CDR3 contains 14 residues.

The V and J genes are TRBV11-2 and TRBJ2-3, with 8 bases identical to TRBD1. After removal of 5 bases from V and 4 bases from J, the junction contained 5 bases not matched to a gene. The CDR3 runs to 14 residues. Germline values: CDR1 SGHAT, CDR2 FQNNGV. Here the CDR3 reads CASSVGQGSDTQYF. The CDR3 nucleotides read TGTGCCAGCAGCGTCGGACAGGGCTCAGATACGCAGTATTTT.